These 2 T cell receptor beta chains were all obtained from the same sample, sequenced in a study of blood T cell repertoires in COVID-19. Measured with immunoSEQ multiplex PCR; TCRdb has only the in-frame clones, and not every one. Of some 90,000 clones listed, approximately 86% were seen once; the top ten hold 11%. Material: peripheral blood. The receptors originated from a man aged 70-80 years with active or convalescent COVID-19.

In DNA form, the CDR3 reads TGTGCCAGTAGTGCCGGGGTCGGCGCTAATTTCGCAACTAATGAAAAACTGTTTTTT. Translating gives CASSAGVGANFATNEKLFF. The genes are TRBV19 and TRBJ1-4; D is uncertain. The CDR3 is 19 amino acids. Germline lookup yields CDR1 LNHDA and CDR2 SQIVND (reference sequence). V gave up 5 bases and J gave up 0 bases, with 22 bases separating them.

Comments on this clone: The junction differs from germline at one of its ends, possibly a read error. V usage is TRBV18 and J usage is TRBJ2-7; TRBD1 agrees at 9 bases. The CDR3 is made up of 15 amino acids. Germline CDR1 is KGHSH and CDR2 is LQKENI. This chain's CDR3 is CASSPGTGSSHEQYF. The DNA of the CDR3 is TGTGCCAGCTCACCCGGGACAGGGTCCTCCCACGAGCAGTACTTC.